This TCR beta chain was profiled in a study of T-cell memory formation after mild COVID-19 (dated by TCRdb to the early 2020s). Context from the whole study: TCR sequence clusters from the two donors were largely donor specific. T-cell clones expanding and contracting after mild COVID-19 in two donors were tracked by longitudinal TCRalpha and TCRbeta repertoire sequencing. The cohort was made up of two young adult volunteers, one female and one male, who were previously healthy.

General findings and caveats noted by the study authors: Whether the second-wave clones peaking on day 37 were SARS-CoV-2 specific was not confirmed. Only a couple of mild cases were covered by the study, and larger cohorts that include severe cases with pre-infection samples were considered necessary. Some responding clones were detected in pre-infection memory, suggesting pre-existing cross-reactive memory T cells joined the SARS-CoV-2 response. Clones that contracted from day 15 to 85 showed balanced CD4/CD8 phenotypes, whereas a second wave of clones that expanded from day 15 to 37 leaned towards CD4+. Contracting CD4+ clones were found mainly in CM and EM memory subsets, while CD8+ clones were enriched in EMRA.

CDR1 SGHAT and CDR2 FQNNGV were looked up in the germline V gene. Trimming removed 10 bases from V and 0 bases from J, leaving 29 bases between the germline ends. Taken from cysteine to phenylalanine, the CDR3 has 19 residues. Only the CDR3 DNA is retained, 57 bases long and in frame from the first base. The table lists this clonotype with a few counts. Its antigen is currently not known. Base-call qualities are not available, and no considerably larger clone is one nucleotide away. Ficoll-Paque density gradient centrifugation was used to isolate PBMCs. Sequenced using an Illumina NovaSeq 6000. TCRalpha and TCRbeta cDNA libraries were constructed by 5'RACE with constant-segment primers, with sample barcodes and unique molecular identifiers being introduced. Trizol reagent was used to extract RNA from every sample. Amplification of the libraries took two PCR steps, and the second step added a second sample barcode plus Illumina TruSeq adapters. The libraries were sequenced on an Illumina NovaSeq using 2 x 150 bp paired-end reads. The study's own analysis went as follows. Demultiplexing of reads and collapsing into UMI-guided consensus sequences were performed with migec v1.2.7. Using mixcr v2.1.11, UMI consensuses were aligned to TRA and TRB V and J templates and then assembled into clonotypes. A clonotype was counted as expanded or contracted only when both edgeR and NoisET called the clonotype significant, with the noise models trained on biological replicates. For edgeR calls, the thresholds were a false discovery rate-adjusted p below 0.01 and a log2 fold-change of 1. As an exploratory analysis of dynamics, max-normalized trajectories of the 1000 most abundant clonotypes were examined by PCA with hierarchical clustering. The CD4 or CD8 phenotype of responding clones was assigned using the separately sequenced CD4+ and CD8+ repertoires. Using fastp at Q25 and MiXCR, TCRdb reprocessed the public reads and kept productive beta chains. Merged by CDR3 protein, the rows form single entries marked with the most common genes and DNA. Clone size and V and J calls follow TCRdb, not the original study. Recorded for this sample are some 150,000 distinct CDR3 sequences; less than 20% of them occurred a single time. The ten largest clones capture 2% to 2.5% of the sample.

The sequence was collected from an adult woman who had mild COVID-19 (a few samples of this study predate the infection). The sample titles of this study are shuffled in the database, so cell type and time point are left out; the donor was told from shared clones. This sequence uses TRBV11-2 and TRBJ2-3; no D gene call is confident. Sequenced input: PBMCs or a T cell subset sorted from them (not recorded which). This receptor has the CDR3 CAISHYSTVPGTSTDTQYF. The nucleotide sequence reads as follows: TGTGCCATCTCCCATTATTCGACTGTCCCGGGTACTAGCACAGATACGCAGTATTTT.